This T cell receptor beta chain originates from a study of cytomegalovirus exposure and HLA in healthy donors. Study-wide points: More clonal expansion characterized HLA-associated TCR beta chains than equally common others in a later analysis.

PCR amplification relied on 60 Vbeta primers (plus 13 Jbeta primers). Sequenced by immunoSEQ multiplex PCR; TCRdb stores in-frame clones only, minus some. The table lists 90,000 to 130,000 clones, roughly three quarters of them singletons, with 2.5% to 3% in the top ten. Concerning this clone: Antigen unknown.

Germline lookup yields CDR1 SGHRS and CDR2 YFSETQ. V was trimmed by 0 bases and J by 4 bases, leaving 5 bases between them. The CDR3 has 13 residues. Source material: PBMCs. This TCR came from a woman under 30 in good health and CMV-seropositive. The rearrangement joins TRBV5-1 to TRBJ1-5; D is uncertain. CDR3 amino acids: CASSLGQNQPQHF. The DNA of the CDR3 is TGCGCCAGCAGCTTGGGTCAGAATCAGCCCCAGCATTTT.